Below are 27 T cell receptor beta chains sequenced from a single sample in a study of OX40 agonist ivuxolimab in advanced cancers. The data were produced by immunoSEQ multiplex PCR, yet TCRdb's version contains in-frame clones alone and is incomplete. The table has around 72,000 clones, approximately 92% seen once. The input for sequencing was CD4+ or CD8+ T cells sorted from blood, taken in a trial of the OX40 agonist ivuxolimab. These receptor sequences come from an adult with an advanced solid tumor such as melanoma, head and neck, liver or kidney cancer.

This chain connects TRBV5-4 to TRBJ1-1; D is unresolved. There are 14 residues in the CDR3. From germline, CDR1 is SGHNT and CDR2 YYREEE (reference sequence). Trimming removed 2 bases at V and 4 bases at J, with 12 bases between. CDR3 in amino acids: CASSLPSGSTEAFF. The CDR3 DNA is TGTGCCAGCAGCTTACCGTCCGGGAGCACTGAAGCTTTCTTT.

The chain recombines TRBV18 with TRBJ2-5; D ambiguous. The CDR3 consists of 14 residues. The germline V gene encodes CDR1 KGHSH and CDR2 LQKENI. The V and J ends lost 3 bases and 5 bases respectively, with 13 bases between them. CDR3: CASSPRRTTETQYF. The DNA for the CDR3 is TGTGCCAGCTCACCGCGACGCACGACGGAGACCCAGTACTTC.

V is TRBV9 and J is TRBJ2-6; D is perhaps TRBD1 (6 bases). Per germline, CDR1 SGDLS and CDR2 YYNGEE. V shed 0 bases and J shed 0 bases, with 13 bases lying between them. The CDR3 is 18 amino acids. CDR3 residues: CASSVGYRAYSGANVLTF. CDR3 DNA sequence: TGTGCCAGCAGCGTAGGTTACAGGGCCTACTCTGGGGCCAACGTCCTGACTTTC.

Only one count was recorded for this clone. The chain combines TRBV27 with TRBJ2-1; D is possibly TRBD2 (5 bases). The CDR3 is 17 amino acids. Trimming removed 5 bases from V and 0 bases from J, with 17 bases in between. CDR1 and CDR2 from the germline V gene are MNHEY and SMNVEV (reference sequence). CDR3 DNA sequence: TGTGCCAGCAGTCCCGCGGGTAGCGTTGGCTCCTACAATGAGCAGTTCTTC. It codes for CASSPAGSVGSYNEQFF.

The rearrangement uses TRBV7-6 and TRBJ2-3; maybe TRBD1 (5 bases). The length of the CDR3 is 14 residues. V lost 1 base to trimming and J lost 5 bases, with 10 bases between them. Germline assignment: CDR1 SGHVS and CDR2 FNYEAQ. The DNA for the CDR3 is TGTGCCAGCAGCTTAGTGTGGGGCGTAGATACGCAGTATTTT. Translation: CASSLVWGVDTQYF.

This rearrangement joins TRBV29-1 to TRBJ2-1, with 10 positions matching TRBD2. Germline lookup yields CDR1 SQVTM and CDR2 ANQGSEA. V shed 3 bases and J 1 base; nucleotides not matched to a gene: 6. CDR3 length equals 16 residues. CDR3 DNA sequence: TGCAGCGTTGAGGCTAGGACTAGCGGATCCTACAATGAGCAGTTCTTC. As protein: CSVEARTSGSYNEQFF.

This rearrangement joins TRBV6-5 to TRBJ2-2; D perhaps matches TRBD2 (6 bases). This CDR3 contains 15 residues. Looked up from germline, CDR1 is MNHEY and CDR2 is SVGAGI. V was trimmed by 4 bases and J by 1 base, leaving 10 bases between them. The DNA of the CDR3 is TGTGCCAGCAGTTTCCTGGAGGGGAACACCGGGGAGCTGTTTTTT. Translation gives CASSFLEGNTGELFF.

The chain couples TRBV28 to TRBJ2-5; the D is unclear. The V and J ends lost 2 bases and 3 bases respectively, with 13 bases between them. The CDR3 is 15 amino acids. The germline CDR1 and CDR2 sequences are MDHEN and SYDVKM. The CDR3 region is CASSLARSGKETQYF. As DNA, the CDR3 is TGTGCCAGCAGTTTAGCGCGGAGTGGAAAAGAGACCCAGTACTTC.

J is TRBJ2-1 and V is TRBV29-1; TRBD2 matches 9 bases. J was trimmed by 2 bases and V by 1 base; bases with no gene match: 3. This CDR3 is built from 15 residues. CDR1 is SQVTM and CDR2 is ANQGSEA in the germline V gene. The CDR3 sequence is CSVEGLAGTYNEQFF. The CDR3 coding sequence is TGCAGCGTTGAAGGGCTAGCGGGGACCTACAATGAGCAGTTCTTC.

J is TRBJ2-2 and V is TRBV2, with TRBD2 as a possible D gene (7 bases). V gave up 6 bases and J gave up 5 bases, with 25 bases separating them. The CDR3 covers 18 residues. Germline V lookup: CDR1 SNHLY, CDR2 FYNNEI. The CDR3 region is CASRPLPGVGRRTGELFF. DNA of the CDR3: TGTGCCAGCAGACCCCTTCCAGGGGTCGGGAGGCGGACCGGGGAGCTGTTTTTT.

The V and J genes are TRBV7-9 and TRBJ2-3, with TRBD2 as a possible D gene (6 bases). The V end lost 5 bases, the J end lost 2 bases, and 14 bases lay between the germline ends. The germline V gene has CDR1 SEHNR and CDR2 FQNEAQ (reference sequence). The CDR3 extends over 15 amino acids. The CDR3 region is CASSQFGGTTDTQYF. For the CDR3, the DNA is TGTGCCAGCAGCCAGTTTGGCGGGACCACAGATACGCAGTATTTT.

In its sample, this clone was seen once. The chain recombines TRBV9 with TRBJ2-6; the D gene is possibly TRBD1 (6 bases). Looked up from germline, CDR1 is SGDLS and CDR2 is YYNGEE. The CDR3 has 15 residues. The V gene lost 4 bases and the J gene lost 4 bases, with 12 bases spanning the gap. CDR3 nucleotide sequence: TGTGCCAGCAGCACCACAGGGTCAGGGGCCAACGTCCTGACTTTC. This codes for CASSTTGSGANVLTF.

The V and J genes are TRBV2 and TRBJ1-2; TRBD1 agrees at 9 bases. The J segment lost 4 bases and the V segment lost 6 bases, leaving 3 bases of the junction unmatched. The CDR3 totals 13 residues. CDR1 and CDR2 from the germline V gene are SNHLY and FYNNEI. Here the CDR3 reads CASRGTGPYGYTF. CDR3 DNA: TGTGCCAGCAGGGGGACAGGGCCCTATGGCTACACCTTC.

The chain has TRBV5-1 and TRBJ1-1; 10 bases align to TRBD1. The CDR3 extends over 17 amino acids. Per the germline V gene, CDR1 is SGHRS and CDR2 is YFSETQ. The V and J ends lost 3 bases and 4 bases, in that order; junction bases with no gene match: 12. CDR3: CASSSAPVGTGVTEAFF. CDR3 nucleotides: TGCGCCAGCAGCTCGGCCCCGGTCGGGACAGGGGTCACTGAAGCTTTCTTT.

The chain recombines TRBV4-1 with TRBJ2-1; D unclear. The length of the CDR3 is 13 residues. In germline, CDR1 is MGHRA, CDR2 YSYEKL. With 4 bases removed from V and 5 bases from J, the gap between germline ends came to 9 bases. CDR3 loop: CASSLGSHNEQFF. In DNA, the CDR3 is TGCGCCAGCAGCCTCGGGTCTCACAATGAGCAGTTCTTC.

The chain carries TRBV21-1 and TRBJ2-1; the table's D call, TRBD2, has no DNA check behind it. TRBV21-1 is described as a pseudogene. The CDR3 sequence is 17 residues long. The CDR3, as DNA: TGTGCCAGCAGCAAAGAACGGCGGGAGGGTCCCTACAATGAGCAGTTCTTC. It is translated as CASSKERREGPYNEQFF.

CDR3 nucleotides: TGTGCCAGCAGCCAGGACAGGGCGACGCAGTATTTT. This translates into CASSQDRATQYF. The rearrangement links TRBV11-3 to TRBJ2-3; 8 bases fit TRBD1. J was trimmed by 9 bases and V by 5 bases; bases with no gene match: 4. The CDR3 is 12 amino acids. Germline CDR1 and CDR2: SGHNT and YENEEA.

The chain couples TRBV5-1 to TRBJ2-5; D perhaps matches TRBD2 (6 bases). The CDR3 covers 15 residues. Germline V gene lookup returns CDR1 SGHRS and CDR2 YFSETQ. V was trimmed by 0 bases and J by 2 bases, leaving 11 bases between them. CDR3 DNA: TGCGCCAGCAGCTTGGTGCCGGGAGAACAAGAGACCCAGTACTTC. Protein product: CASSLVPGEQETQYF.

This clone came up once. V gene TRBV7-2 combines with J gene TRBJ2-3, with no clear D. The CDR3 has 13 amino acids. Germline V gene data show CDR1 as SGHTA and CDR2 as FQGNSA. Trimming pared 5 bases from V and 7 bases from J, leaving 13 bases between. CDR3 residues: CASSVGIRHTQYF. In nucleotides, the CDR3 is TGTGCCAGCAGCGTAGGGATTAGGCATACGCAGTATTTT.

The chain's CDR3 is CASSLMGGTDTQYF. The CDR3 nucleotides read TGTGCCAGCAGTTTAATGGGTGGCACAGATACGCAGTATTTT. The rearrangement joins TRBV28 to TRBJ2-3, with no clear D. Germline values: CDR1 MDHEN, CDR2 SYDVKM. Trimming removed 2 bases at V and 1 base at J, with 7 bases between. The CDR3 consists of 14 residues.

This rearrangement joins TRBV9 to TRBJ2-1; 7 bases map to TRBD1. Germline-derived CDR1 and CDR2 are SGDLS and YYNGEE. CDR3 length: 15 amino acids. The trim removed 0 bases at V and 0 bases at J, leaving 0 bases unmatched. DNA of the CDR3: TGTGCCAGCAGCGTAGACAGGGGCTCCTACAATGAGCAGTTCTTC. Encoded protein: CASSVDRGSYNEQFF.

The chain joins TRBV5-1 to TRBJ2-5; D remains unclear. This CDR3 has 12 amino acids. Germline loops: CDR1 SGHRS, CDR2 YFSETQ. Trimming took off 0 bases at V and 2 bases at J, with 2 bases between the two ends. In DNA form, the CDR3 reads TGCGCCAGCAGCTTGGCTCAAGAGACCCAGTACTTC. Its protein product is CASSLAQETQYF.

The V and J genes are TRBV6-1 and TRBJ2-3; D may be TRBD2 (5 bases). From germline, CDR1 is MNHNS and CDR2 SASEGT. This CDR3 has 11 amino acids. CDR3 nucleotide sequence: TGTGCGAACGGCCGGGGAGATACGCAGTATTTT. The encoded protein is CANGRGDTQYF.

The chain employs TRBV5-1 and TRBJ1-5; TRBD1 might be the D (5 bases). CDR3 length equals 15 residues. CDR1 is SGHRS and CDR2 is YFSETQ in the germline V gene. The ends were cut back, 0 bases at V and 6 bases at J, with 13 bases in the middle. The CDR3 DNA is TGCGCCAGCAGCTTGGGGGGCCCGGGCGGTCAGCCCCAGCATTTT. Residues: CASSLGGPGGQPQHF.

The chain combines TRBV11-2 with TRBJ2-5; D gene uncertain. Germline CDR1 is SGHAT and CDR2 is FQNNGV. V was trimmed by 8 bases and J by 2 bases, leaving 9 bases between them. This CDR3 is 12 amino acids long. This chain's CDR3 is CASGYSQETQYF. CDR3 nucleotides: TGTGCCAGCGGCTACTCTCAAGAGACCCAGTACTTC.

The chain recombines TRBV5-1 with TRBJ1-1; possibly TRBD1 for D (5 bases). Germline V gene data show CDR1 as SGHRS and CDR2 as YFSETQ. The CDR3 runs 13 residues. With 7 bases removed from V and 6 bases from J, the gap between germline ends came to 16 bases. CDR3 in DNA: TGCGCCAGCGCCCTTCAGGGCTTAGCTGAAGCTTTCTTT. Translated: CASALQGLAEAFF.

The J gene is TRBJ1-5, the V gene TRBV6-6; 7 bases agree with TRBD1. This CDR3 has 15 amino acids. Germline V gene data show CDR1 as MNHNY and CDR2 as SVGAGI (reference sequence). Germline trimming cut 5 bases from V and 1 base from J; bases unmatched to any gene: 5. The CDR3 DNA sequence: TGTGCCAGCAGTAGGGGGCTATTCAGCAATCAGCCCCAGCATTTT. Encoded protein: CASSRGLFSNQPQHF.